Detailed here is one T cell receptor (beta chain). The data belong to a study of blood T cell repertoires in COVID-19. Looking at the study overall: Samples came from the United States, Italy and Spain, spanning acute and convalescent COVID-19. From T cells, B-cell-depleted T cells, or PBMCs came the material, which was cDNA or gDNA.

Profiled with immunoSEQ multiplex PCR; TCRdb holds only in-frame clones, not every one. This table has about 240,000 clones, approximately 85% appearing once. Seattle-derived patients entered the study during active infection and were followed longitudinally. CDR3 size: 15 residues. After removal of 1 base from V and 1 base from J, the junction contained 1 base not matched to a gene. CDR1 is SGHNT, CDR2 YYREEE, per germline (reference sequence). The sequencing sample was made of peripheral blood. The rearrangement uses TRBV5-4 and TRBJ2-1, with 8 bases identical to TRBD2. The receptor's source is a man aged 45 to 65 with COVID-19, enrolled during active disease. The CDR3 DNA is TGTGCCAGCAGCTTGATAGCGGGGTCCTACAATGAGCAGTTCTTC. It translates to CASSLIAGSYNEQFF.